This is a list of T cell receptor beta chains from one sample in a study of sequential checkpoint blockade in melanoma. The data were produced by immunoSEQ multiplex PCR, yet TCRdb's version contains in-frame clones alone and is incomplete. The repertoire consists of about 5,300 clones, with roughly 80% occurring once and the leading ten covering 45% to 65%. Sequencing was performed on CD8+ T cells sorted from blood (inferred from file names), taken from a patient given nivolumab and ipilimumab in sequence. The receptors shown here come from a human donor with melanoma. The CDR3 runs from the conserved cysteine through the conserved F or W. The D gene is left open where the match is weak. Clone size is stated in some rows and not others, as once, few, many or a class when expanded.

clone_size: NA
d_call: TRBD2
j_call: TRBJ2-3
v_call: TRBV29-1
cdr3_nt: TGCAGCGTGGTGGGACTAGCGGGAACTAGCACAGATACGCAGTATTTT
cdr3_aa: CSVVGLAGTSTDTQYF

clone_size: NA
d_call: TRBD1
j_call: TRBJ1-1
v_call: TRBV14
cdr3_nt: TGTGCCAGCAGCCCTCGGACAGGGAGCACTGAAGCTTTCTTT
cdr3_aa: CASSPRTGSTEAFF

clone_size: NA
d_call: TRBD1
j_call: TRBJ2-1
v_call: TRBV6-1
cdr3_nt: TGTGCCAGCAGTGAGCGGGGACAGGCAATATACAATGAGCAGTTCTTC
cdr3_aa: CASSERGQAIYNEQFF

clone_size: NA
d_call: NA
j_call: TRBJ1-1
v_call: TRBV9
cdr3_nt: TGTGCCAGCAGCGTAGGGTCAGGGGAGATCAGGGAAGCCTTCTTT
cdr3_aa: CASSVGSGEIREAFF

clone_size: NA
d_call: NA
j_call: TRBJ2-7
v_call: TRBV5-6
cdr3_nt: TGTGCCAGCAGCTTGGGGGGGGACTCCTACGAGCGGTACTTC
cdr3_aa: CASSLGGDSYERYF

clone_size: NA
d_call: NA
j_call: TRBJ1-2
v_call: TRBV28
cdr3_nt: TGTGCCAGCAGTAAGGTAGGAGGTGTTAGGCTCTATGGCTACACCTTC
cdr3_aa: CASSKVGGVRLYGYTF

clone_size: NA
d_call: NA
j_call: TRBJ2-5
v_call: TRBV4-2
cdr3_nt: TGTGCCAGCAGCCAAAGACAGGCCCAAGAGACCCAGTACTTC
cdr3_aa: CASSQRQAQETQYF

clone_size: NA
d_call: NA
j_call: TRBJ1-1
v_call: TRBV5-6
cdr3_nt: TGTGCCAGCAGCATCACAGGGAATCTTGGAGCTTTCTTT
cdr3_aa: CASSITGNLGAFF

clone_size: NA
d_call: TRBD2
j_call: TRBJ2-7
v_call: TRBV7-6
cdr3_nt: TGTGCCAGCAGAAGACTAGCGGGGGGGAACTACGAGCAGTACTTC
cdr3_aa: CASRRLAGGNYEQYF

clone_size: once
d_call: TRBD1
j_call: TRBJ2-1
v_call: TRBV27
cdr3_nt: TGTGCCAGCAGTTTTCTCCGGGACAGGGGCCACAATGAGCAGTTCTTC
cdr3_aa: CASSFLRDRGHNEQFF

clone_size: once
d_call: NA
j_call: TRBJ1-2
v_call: TRBV7-9
cdr3_nt: TGTGCCAGCAGCTTATCCCCCAGGGAGGGCTATGGCTACACCTTC
cdr3_aa: CASSLSPREGYGYTF

clone_size: few
d_call: TRBD1
j_call: TRBJ1-2
v_call: TRBV7-9
cdr3_nt: TGTGCCAGCAGCACGGACAGGGGAACGTATGGCTACACCTTC
cdr3_aa: CASSTDRGTYGYTF

clone_size: NA
d_call: TRBD2
j_call: TRBJ2-3
v_call: TRBV19
cdr3_nt: TGTGCCAGTAGTATCGGGCGGGGGGCAGATACGCAGTATTTT
cdr3_aa: CASSIGRGADTQYF

clone_size: NA
d_call: TRBD2
j_call: TRBJ2-1
v_call: TRBV7-9
cdr3_nt: TGTGCCAGCAGCTTCCCAGCGGGGGGCCACAATGAGCAGTTCTTC
cdr3_aa: CASSFPAGGHNEQFF